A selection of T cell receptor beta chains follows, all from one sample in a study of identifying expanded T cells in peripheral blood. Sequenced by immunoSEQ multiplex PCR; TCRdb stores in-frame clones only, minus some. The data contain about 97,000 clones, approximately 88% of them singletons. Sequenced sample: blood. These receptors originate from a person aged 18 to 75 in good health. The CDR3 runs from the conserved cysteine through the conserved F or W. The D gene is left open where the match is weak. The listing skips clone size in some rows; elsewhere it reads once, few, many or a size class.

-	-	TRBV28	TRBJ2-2	TGTGCCAGCAGTTTTAGGGTGGACACCGGGGAGCTGTTTTTT	CASSFRVDTGELFF
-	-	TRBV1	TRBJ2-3	TGCACCAGCAGCCAGGGACTACCCCCCCATCCGTATTTT	CTSSQGLPPHPYF
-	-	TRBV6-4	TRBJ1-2	TGTGCCAGCAGTCTAATCCCTGGGCCAAGCTATGGCTACACCTTC	CASSLIPGPSYGYTF
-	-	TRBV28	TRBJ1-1	TGTGCCAGCAGTTCATCACAGGGAGGAGGGACTGAAGCTTTCTTT	CASSSSQGGGTEAFF
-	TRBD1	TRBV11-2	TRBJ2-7	TGTGCCAGCAGCTTACATGGGACAGGGGGCTTCGAGCAGTACTTC	CASSLHGTGGFEQYF
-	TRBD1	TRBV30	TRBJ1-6	TGTGCCTGGAGTTTCGGGACAGGCTATAATTCACCCCTCCACTTT	CAWSFGTGYNSPLHF
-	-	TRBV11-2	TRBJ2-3	TGTGCCAGCAGCTTAGGGAACCCGTTAACTGATACGCAGTATTTT	CASSLGNPLTDTQYF
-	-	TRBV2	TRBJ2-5	TGTGCCAGCAGTGAAGGGGGTCAAGAGACCCAGTACTTC	CASSEGGQETQYF
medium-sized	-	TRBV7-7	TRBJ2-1	TGTGCCAGCAGCCGAACGCGGGGCGATGAGCAGTTCTTC	CASSRTRGDEQFF
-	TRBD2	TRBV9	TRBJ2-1	TGTGCCAGCAGCTTTCTAGCGGGAGGGACCGATGAGCAGTTCTTC	CASSFLAGGTDEQFF
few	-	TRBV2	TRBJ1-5	TGTGCCAGCACGGGCGAGAGCAATCAGCCCCAGCATTTT	CASTGESNQPQHF
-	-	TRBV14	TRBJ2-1	TGTGCCAGCACGTCAGGGGAAGCCTACAATGAGCAGTTCTTC	CASTSGEAYNEQFF
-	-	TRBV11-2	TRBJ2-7	TGTGCCAGCAGTGGGGGAGTCATCAACGAGCAGTACTTC	CASSGGVINEQYF
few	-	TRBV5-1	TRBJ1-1	TGCGCCAGCAGCTTGGAAAGGCTGAACACTGAAGCTTTCTTT	CASSLERLNTEAFF
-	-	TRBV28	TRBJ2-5	TGTGCCAGCAGTCCTAGGGGGGGCCCCCAAGAGACCCAGTACTTC	CASSPRGGPQETQYF
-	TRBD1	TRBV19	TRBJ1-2	TGTGCCAGTAGTATCGGACAGGGGAGGGAAGGCTACACCTTC	CASSIGQGREGYTF
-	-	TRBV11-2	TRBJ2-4	TGTGCCAGCAGTCCCGTGGCGGCCGAAAACATTCAGTACTTC	CASSPVAAENIQYF
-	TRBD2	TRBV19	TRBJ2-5	TGTGCCAGTAGTATCCCGGGGCGGGGGGCCCAGTACTTC	CASSIPGRGAQYF
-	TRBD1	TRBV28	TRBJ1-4	TGTGCCAGCAGTTACGGACAGGAATTAATTGCAACTAATGAAAAACTGTTTTTT	CASSYGQELIATNEKLFF
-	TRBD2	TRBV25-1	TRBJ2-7	TGTGCCAGCAGTGAATGGGGGGGAGGCGAGCAGTACTTC	CASSEWGGGEQYF
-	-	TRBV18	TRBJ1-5	TGTGCCAGCTCACCCATGGAGAGTGGGAATCAGCCCCAGCATTTT	CASSPMESGNQPQHF
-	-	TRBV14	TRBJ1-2	TGTGCCAGCAGCCCGTACGAGGGGTTCTATGGCTACACCTTC	CASSPYEGFYGYTF
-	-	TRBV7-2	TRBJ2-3	TGTGCCAGCAGCTTAGGGGCCCTAGATACGCAGTATTTT	CASSLGALDTQYF
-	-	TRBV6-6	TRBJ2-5	TGTGCCAGCAGTTCGACAGGAGGAGAGACCCAGTACTTC	CASSSTGGETQYF
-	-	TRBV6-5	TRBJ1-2	TGTGCCAGCAGACGCGACCTTGGGGGCTACACCTTC	CASRRDLGGYTF
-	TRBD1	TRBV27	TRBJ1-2	TGTGCCAGCAGTTTAGGCAGGGGGCCTAGTAACTATGGCTACACCTTC	CASSLGRGPSNYGYTF
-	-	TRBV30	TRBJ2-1	TGTGCCTGGAGTGTAGGTCAGGGACCCTACAATGAGCAGTTCTTC	CAWSVGQGPYNEQFF
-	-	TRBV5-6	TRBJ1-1	TGTGCCAGCAGCTGGGGGGGTACAGGAAAAATGAACACTGAAGCTTTCTTT	CASSWGGTGKMNTEAFF
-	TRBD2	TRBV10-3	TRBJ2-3	TGTGCCACGGGACTAGCGGGAGAAGATACGCAGTATTTT	CATGLAGEDTQYF
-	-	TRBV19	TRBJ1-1	TGTGCCAGTAGCAGTTCAGGGAACACTGAAGCTTTCTTT	CASSSSGNTEAFF
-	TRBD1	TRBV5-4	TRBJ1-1	TGTGCCAGCAGCAACGGACAGGGGACTTACACTGAAGCTTTCTTT	CASSNGQGTYTEAFF
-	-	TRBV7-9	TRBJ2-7	TGTAGGCTAGGAGAGCAGTACTTC	CRLGEQYF
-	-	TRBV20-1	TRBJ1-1	TGCAGTGTAACAGGGTTCGCTGAAGCTTTCTTT	CSVTGFAEAFF
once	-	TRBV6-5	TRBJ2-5	TGTGCCCGCAGGGACTTCCAAGAGACCCAGTACTTC	CARRDFQETQYF
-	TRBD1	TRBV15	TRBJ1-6	TGTGCCACCAGCGGAGACCGGGACAGGGCTCAACCCCTCCACTTT	CATSGDRDRAQPLHF
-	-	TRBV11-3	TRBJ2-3	TGTGCCAGCAGCCCAACAGGATTCACAGATACGCAGTATTTT	CASSPTGFTDTQYF
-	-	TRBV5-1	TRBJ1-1	TGCGCCAGCAGCTTGAATGGACAGAGTATGAACACTGAAGCTTTCTTT	CASSLNGQSMNTEAFF
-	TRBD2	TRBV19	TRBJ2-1	TGTGCCAGTAGTAGCCCCTGGGGTGCGGGAGAATACAATGAGCAGTTCTTC	CASSSPWGAGEYNEQFF
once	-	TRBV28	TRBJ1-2	TGTGCCAGCGACCAGGATGGCTACACCTTC	CASDQDGYTF
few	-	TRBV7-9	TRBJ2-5	TGTGCCAGCAGCTTTGGAGAGACCCAGTACTTC	CASSFGETQYF
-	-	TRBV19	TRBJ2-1	TGTGCCAGTAGAGGGGAAGGCTACAATGAGCAGTTCTTC	CASRGEGYNEQFF
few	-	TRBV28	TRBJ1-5	TGTGCCAGCAGTGAAGTCGGGGGGTACAATCAGCCCCAGCATTTT	CASSEVGGYNQPQHF
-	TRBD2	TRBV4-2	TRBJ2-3	TGTGCCAGCAGCCAACGACTAGCGGGGGCTGAAGATACGCAGTATTTT	CASSQRLAGAEDTQYF
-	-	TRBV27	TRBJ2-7	TGTGCCAGCAGTACAGGGCTCGAGCAGTACTTC	CASSTGLEQYF
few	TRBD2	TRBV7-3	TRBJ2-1	TGTGCCAGCAGGGCGACTAGCGGAGATGATGAGCAGTTCTTC	CASRATSGDDEQFF
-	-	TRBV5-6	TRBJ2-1	TGTGCCAGCAGCTCGTATCGCACGGAGCAGTTCTTC	CASSSYRTEQFF
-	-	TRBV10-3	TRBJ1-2	TGTGCCATCAGTGGGGCAAGCAGGGGAATGGGGGGCTACACCTTC	CAISGASRGMGGYTF
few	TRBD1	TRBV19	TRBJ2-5	TGTGCCAGTAGTATGGCGACAGGGCGCCCGGGGGAGACCCAGTACTTC	CASSMATGRPGETQYF
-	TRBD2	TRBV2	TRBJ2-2	TGTGCCAGCAGCCCGGGACTAGCGACCAAGACCGGGGAGCTGTTTTTT	CASSPGLATKTGELFF
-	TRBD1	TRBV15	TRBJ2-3	TGTGCCACCAGCAAGACAGGGCCCACAGATACGCAGTATTTT	CATSKTGPTDTQYF
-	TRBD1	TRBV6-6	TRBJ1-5	TGTGCCAGCAGTTACAAAGGACAGGGGCACAATCAGCCCCAGCATTTT	CASSYKGQGHNQPQHF
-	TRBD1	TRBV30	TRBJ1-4	TGTGCCTCGGGGGGACAGCGGAATGAAAAACTGTTTTTT	CASGGQRNEKLFF
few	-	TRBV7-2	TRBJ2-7	TGTGCCAGCACCCAGCCCGTGGGTACGGGAGAGCAGTACTTC	CASTQPVGTGEQYF
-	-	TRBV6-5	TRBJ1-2	TGTGCCACCATACCTCGGGGGTCGGGCTATGGCTACACCTTC	CATIPRGSGYGYTF
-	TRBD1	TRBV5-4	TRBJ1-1	TGTGCCAGCAGCTCGGACAGGGCGAACACTGAAGCTTTCTTT	CASSSDRANTEAFF
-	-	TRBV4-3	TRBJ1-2	TGCGCCAGCAGCCAAGCGCAAGGAGGCGGGGATGGCTACACCTTC	CASSQAQGGGDGYTF
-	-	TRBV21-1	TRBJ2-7	TGTGCCAGCAGCTACAGGGTCTCCTACGAGCAGTACTTC	CASSYRVSYEQYF